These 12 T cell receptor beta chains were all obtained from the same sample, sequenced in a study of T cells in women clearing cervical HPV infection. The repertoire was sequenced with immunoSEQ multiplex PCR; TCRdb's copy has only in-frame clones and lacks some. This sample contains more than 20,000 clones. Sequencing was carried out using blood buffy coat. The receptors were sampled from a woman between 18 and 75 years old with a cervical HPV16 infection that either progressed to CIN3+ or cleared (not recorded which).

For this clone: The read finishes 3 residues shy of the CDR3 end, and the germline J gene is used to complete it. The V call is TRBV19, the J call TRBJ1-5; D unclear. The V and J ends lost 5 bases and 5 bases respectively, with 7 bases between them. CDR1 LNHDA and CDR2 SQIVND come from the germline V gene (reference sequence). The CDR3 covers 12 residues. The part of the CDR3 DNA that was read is TGTGCCAGTAGTTGGGCAGATCAGCCC. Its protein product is CASSWADQP. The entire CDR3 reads CASSWADQPQHF.

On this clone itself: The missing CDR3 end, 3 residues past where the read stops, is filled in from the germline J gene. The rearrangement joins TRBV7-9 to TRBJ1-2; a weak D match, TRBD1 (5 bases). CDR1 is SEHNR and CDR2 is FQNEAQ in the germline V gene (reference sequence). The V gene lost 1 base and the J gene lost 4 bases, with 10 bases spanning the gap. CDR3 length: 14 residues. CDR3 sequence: CASSLEGQGYGYTF. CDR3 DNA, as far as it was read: TGTGCCAGCAGCTTAGAGGGGCAGGGCTATGGC. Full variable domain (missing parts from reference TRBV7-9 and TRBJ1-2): DTGVSQNPRHKITKRGQNVTFRCDPISEHNRLYWYRQTLGQGPEFLTYFQNEAQLEKSRLLSDRFSAERPKGSFSTLEIQRTEQGDSAMYLCASSLEGQGYGYTFGSGTRLTVV.

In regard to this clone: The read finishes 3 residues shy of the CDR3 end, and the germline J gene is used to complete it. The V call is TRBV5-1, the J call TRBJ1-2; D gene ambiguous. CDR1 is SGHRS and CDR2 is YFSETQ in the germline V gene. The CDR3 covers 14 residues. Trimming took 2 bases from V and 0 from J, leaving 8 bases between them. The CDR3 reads CASSFAETNYGYTF. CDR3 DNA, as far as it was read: TGCGCCAGCAGCTTTGCAGAAACTAACTATGGC.

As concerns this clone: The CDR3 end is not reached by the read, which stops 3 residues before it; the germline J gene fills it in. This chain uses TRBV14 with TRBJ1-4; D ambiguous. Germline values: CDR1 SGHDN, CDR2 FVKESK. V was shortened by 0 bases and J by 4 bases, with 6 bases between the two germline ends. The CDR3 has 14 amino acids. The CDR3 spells CASSQDRFNEKLFF. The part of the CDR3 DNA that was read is TGTGCCAGCAGCCAAGACAGGTTTAATGAAAAA.

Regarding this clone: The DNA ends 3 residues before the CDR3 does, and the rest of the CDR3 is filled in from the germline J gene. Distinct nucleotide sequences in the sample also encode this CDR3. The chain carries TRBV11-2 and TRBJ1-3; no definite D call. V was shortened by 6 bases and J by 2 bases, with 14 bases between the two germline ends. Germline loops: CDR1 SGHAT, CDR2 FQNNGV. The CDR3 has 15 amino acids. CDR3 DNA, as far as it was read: TGTGCCAGCAGAAAGCCCGGGGTAACTGGAAACACC. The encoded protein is CASRKPGVTGNT. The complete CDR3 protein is CASRKPGVTGNTIYF.

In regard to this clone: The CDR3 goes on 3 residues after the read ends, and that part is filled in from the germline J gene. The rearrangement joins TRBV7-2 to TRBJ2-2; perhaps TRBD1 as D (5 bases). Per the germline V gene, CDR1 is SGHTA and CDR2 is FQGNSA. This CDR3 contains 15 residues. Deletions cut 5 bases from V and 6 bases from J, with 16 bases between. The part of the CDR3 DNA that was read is TGTGCCAGCAGCCAAGGGTCAGGGTTGGCCGGGGAG. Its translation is CASSQGSGLAGE. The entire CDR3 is CASSQGSGLAGELFF.

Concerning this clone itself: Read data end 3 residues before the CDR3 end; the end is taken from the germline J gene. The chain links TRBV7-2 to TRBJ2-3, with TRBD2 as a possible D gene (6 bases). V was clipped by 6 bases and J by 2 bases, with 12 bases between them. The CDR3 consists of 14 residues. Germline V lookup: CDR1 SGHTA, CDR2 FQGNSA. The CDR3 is CASREGLTTDTQYF. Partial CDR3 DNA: TGTGCCAGCAGGGAGGGACTCACCACAGATACG.

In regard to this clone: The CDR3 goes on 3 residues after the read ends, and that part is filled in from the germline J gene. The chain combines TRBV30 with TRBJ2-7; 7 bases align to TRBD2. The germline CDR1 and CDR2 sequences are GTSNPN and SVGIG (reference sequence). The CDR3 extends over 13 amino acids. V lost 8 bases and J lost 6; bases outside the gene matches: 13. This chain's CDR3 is CAATGTNLAEQYF. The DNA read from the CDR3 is TGTGCCGCAACGGGGACTAACCTCGCCGAG. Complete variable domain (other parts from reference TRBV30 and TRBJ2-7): SQTIHQWPATLVQPVGSPLSLECTVEGTSNPNLYWYRQAAGRGLQLLFYSVGIGQISSEVPQNLSASRPQDRQFILSSKKLLLSDSGFYLCAATGTNLAEQYFGPGTRLTVT.

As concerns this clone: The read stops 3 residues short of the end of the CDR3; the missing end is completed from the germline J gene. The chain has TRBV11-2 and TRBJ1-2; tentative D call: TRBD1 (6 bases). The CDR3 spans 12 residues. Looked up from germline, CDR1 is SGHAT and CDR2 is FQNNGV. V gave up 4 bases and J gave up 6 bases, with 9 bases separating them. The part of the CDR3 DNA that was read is TGTGCCAGCAGCTACTCAGGGGATGGC. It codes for CASSYSGDG. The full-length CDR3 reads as CASSYSGDGYTF.

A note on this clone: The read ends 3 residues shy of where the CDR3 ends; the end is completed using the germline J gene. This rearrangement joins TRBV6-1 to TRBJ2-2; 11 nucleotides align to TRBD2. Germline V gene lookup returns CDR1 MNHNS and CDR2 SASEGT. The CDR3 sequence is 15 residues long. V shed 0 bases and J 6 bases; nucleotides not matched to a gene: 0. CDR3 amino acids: CASSEASGGAGELFF. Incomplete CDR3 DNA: TGTGCCAGCAGTGAAGCTAGCGGGGGGGCCGGGGAG.

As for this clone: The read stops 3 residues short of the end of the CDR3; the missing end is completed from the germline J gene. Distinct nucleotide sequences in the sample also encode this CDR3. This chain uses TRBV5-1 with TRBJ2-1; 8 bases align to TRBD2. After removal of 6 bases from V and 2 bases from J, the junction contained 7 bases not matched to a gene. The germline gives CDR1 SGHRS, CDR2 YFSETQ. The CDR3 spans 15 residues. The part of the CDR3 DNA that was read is TGCGCCAGCATCAAAACTAGCGGTGCCTACAATGAG. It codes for CASIKTSGAYNE. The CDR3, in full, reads CASIKTSGAYNEQFF.

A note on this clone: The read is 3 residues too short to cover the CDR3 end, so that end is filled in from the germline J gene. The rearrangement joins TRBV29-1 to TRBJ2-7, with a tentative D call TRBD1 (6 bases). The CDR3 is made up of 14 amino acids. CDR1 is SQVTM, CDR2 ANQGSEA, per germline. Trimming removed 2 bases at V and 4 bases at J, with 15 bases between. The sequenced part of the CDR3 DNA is TGCAGCGTTGAATTGGGAGACAGGAGGTACGAG. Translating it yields CSVELGDRRYE. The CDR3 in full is CSVELGDRRYEQYF.